This TCR beta chain comes out of a study of post-analysis software for immune sequencing data. To note about this clonotype: The antigen is not known.

Study-wide results and limits: There was significantly lower normalized Chao1 diversity in multiple sclerosis patients than in controls.

Unique molecular identifiers tagged the TCR beta cDNA libraries. Using its own MiXCR run on the PCR reads, TCRdb lists one record per CDR3 protein. The sample lists about 460,000 distinct CDR3 sequences, less than 45% seen once, with about an eighth in the top ten. The specimen sequenced was blood. The sequence was obtained from a girl aged 10 to 17 with multiple sclerosis.

The CDR3 spells CASSEGSTYEQYF. The CDR3 DNA follows: TGCGCCAGCAGCGAGGGGTCGACCTACGAGCAGTACTTC. V gene TRBV5-1 combines with J gene TRBJ2-7; D is tentatively TRBD1 or TRBD2 (5 bases each). V was pared by 4 bases and J by 2 bases, with 10 bases between. Germline lookup yields CDR1 SGHRS and CDR2 YFSETQ. The CDR3 length is 13 residues. The full variable domain, in which reference TRBV5-1 and TRBJ2-7 provide the parts outside the CDR3, is KAGVTQTPRYLIKTRGQQVTLSCSPISGHRSVSWYQQTPGQGLQFLFEYFSETQRNKGNFPGRFSGRQFSNSRSEMNVSTLELGDSALYLCASSEGSTYEQYFGPGTRLTVT.